The entry below describes one TCR beta chain. This record comes from a study of blood T cell repertoires in COVID-19. Study as a whole: Nucleic acid was either cDNA or gDNA, and it came from T cells, B-cell-depleted T cells, or PBMCs.

The CDR3 is 17 residues long. Germline V lookup: CDR1 SEHNR, CDR2 FQNEAQ (reference sequence). The V gene end was trimmed by 5 bases and the J gene end by 5 bases; junction bases not matched to a gene: 9. Libraries were prepared by immunoSEQ multiplex PCR; TCRdb keeps only in-frame clonotypes and omits some of them. The sample shows under 200,000 clones, 60% to 85% of them seen only once. What was sequenced was peripheral blood. The gene calls are TRBV7-9 and TRBJ2-5; TRBD2 matches 15 bases. This receptor was taken from a man in his sixties with acute or convalescent COVID-19. The CDR3 protein is CASSPRTSGGAGETQYF. CDR3 nucleotide sequence: TGTGCCAGCAGCCCTCGGACTAGCGGGGGGGCCGGGGAGACCCAGTACTTC.